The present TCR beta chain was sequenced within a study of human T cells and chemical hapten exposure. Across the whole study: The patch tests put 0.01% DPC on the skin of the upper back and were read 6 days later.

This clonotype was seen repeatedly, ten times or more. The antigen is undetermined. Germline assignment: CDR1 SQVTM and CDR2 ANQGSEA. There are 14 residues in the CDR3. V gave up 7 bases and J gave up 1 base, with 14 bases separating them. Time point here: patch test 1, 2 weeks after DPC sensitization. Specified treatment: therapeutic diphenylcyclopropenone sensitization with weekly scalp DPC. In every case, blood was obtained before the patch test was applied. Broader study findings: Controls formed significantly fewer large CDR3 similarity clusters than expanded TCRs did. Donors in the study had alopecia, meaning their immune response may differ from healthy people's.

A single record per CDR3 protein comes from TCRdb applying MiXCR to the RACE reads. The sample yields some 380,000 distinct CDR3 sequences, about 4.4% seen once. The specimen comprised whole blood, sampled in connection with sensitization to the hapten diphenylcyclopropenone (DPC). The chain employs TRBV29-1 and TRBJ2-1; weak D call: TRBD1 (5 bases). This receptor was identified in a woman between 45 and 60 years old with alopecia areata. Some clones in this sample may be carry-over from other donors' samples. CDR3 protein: CSADADTSYNEQFF. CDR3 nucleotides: TGCAGCGCCGATGCGGACACATCCTACAATGAGCAGTTCTTC.